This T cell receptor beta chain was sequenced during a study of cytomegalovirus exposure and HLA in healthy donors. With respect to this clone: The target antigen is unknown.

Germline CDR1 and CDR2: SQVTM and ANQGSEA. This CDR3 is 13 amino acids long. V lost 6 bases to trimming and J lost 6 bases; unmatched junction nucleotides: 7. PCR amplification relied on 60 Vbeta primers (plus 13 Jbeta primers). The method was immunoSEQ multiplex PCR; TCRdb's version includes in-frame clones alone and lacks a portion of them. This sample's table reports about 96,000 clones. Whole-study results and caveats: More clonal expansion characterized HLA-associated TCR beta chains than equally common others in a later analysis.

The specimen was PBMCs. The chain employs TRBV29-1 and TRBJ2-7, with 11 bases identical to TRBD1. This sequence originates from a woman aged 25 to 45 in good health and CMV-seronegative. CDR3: CSVWGQGVTEQYF. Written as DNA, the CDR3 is TGCAGCGTGTGGGGACAGGGGGTAACCGAGCAGTACTTC.